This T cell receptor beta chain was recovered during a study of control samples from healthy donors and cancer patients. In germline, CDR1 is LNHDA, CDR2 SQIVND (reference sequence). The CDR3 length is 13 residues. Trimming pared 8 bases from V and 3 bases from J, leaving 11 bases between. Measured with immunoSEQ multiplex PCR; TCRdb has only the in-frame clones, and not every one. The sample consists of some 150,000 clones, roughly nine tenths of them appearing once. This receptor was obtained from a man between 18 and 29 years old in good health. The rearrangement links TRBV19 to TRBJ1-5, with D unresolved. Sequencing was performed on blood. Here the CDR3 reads CASGSEFNQPQHF. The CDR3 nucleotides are TGTGCCAGTGGGTCAGAGTTCAATCAGCCCCAGCATTTT.